The present TCR beta chain was sequenced within a study of control samples from healthy donors and cancer patients. Generated by immunoSEQ multiplex PCR, the TCRdb table keeps only in-frame clones and is missing some. This sample carries roughly 150,000 clones, around 88% of them seen once, and the ten largest clones take 1.5% to 2%. V shed 3 bases and J shed 5 bases, with 10 bases lying between them. Germline V gives CDR1 SGHTA, CDR2 FQGNSA. CDR3 length: 13 residues. The sequence was obtained from a man aged 18-30 years in good health. Sample: blood. V usage is TRBV7-2 and J usage is TRBJ2-5, with D perhaps matching TRBD1 (5 bases). CDR3 region: CASSFQGSETQYF. In nucleotides, the CDR3 is TGTGCCAGCAGCTTCCAGGGAAGCGAGACCCAGTACTTC. The whole variable domain, filled in from reference TRBV7-2 and TRBJ2-5, reads GAGVSQSPSNKVTEKGKDVELRCDPISGHTALYWYRQSLGQGLEFLIYFQGNSAPDKSGLPSDRFSAERTGGSVSTLTIQRTQQEDSAVYLCASSFQGSETQYFGPGTRLLVL.